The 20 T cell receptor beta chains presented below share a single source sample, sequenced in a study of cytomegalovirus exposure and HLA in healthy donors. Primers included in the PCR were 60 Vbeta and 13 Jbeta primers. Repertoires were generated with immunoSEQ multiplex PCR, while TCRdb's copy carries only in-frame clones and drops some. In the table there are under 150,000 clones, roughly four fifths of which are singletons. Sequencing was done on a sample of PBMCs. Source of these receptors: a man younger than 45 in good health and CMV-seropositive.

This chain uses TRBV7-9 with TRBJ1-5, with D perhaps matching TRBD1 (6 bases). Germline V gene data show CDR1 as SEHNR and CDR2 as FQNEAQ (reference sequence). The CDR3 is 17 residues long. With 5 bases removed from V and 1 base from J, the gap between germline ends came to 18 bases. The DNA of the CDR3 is TGTGCCAGCAGCAGTCGGCAGGGGCGAGGGAGCAATCAGCCCCAGCATTTT. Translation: CASSSRQGRGSNQPQHF.

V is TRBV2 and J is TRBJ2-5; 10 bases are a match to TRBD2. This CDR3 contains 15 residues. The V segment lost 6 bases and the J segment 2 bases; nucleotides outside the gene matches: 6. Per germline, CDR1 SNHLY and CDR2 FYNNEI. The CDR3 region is CASREGLARQETQYF. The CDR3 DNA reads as TGTGCCAGCAGAGAGGGACTAGCGAGACAAGAGACCCAGTACTTC.

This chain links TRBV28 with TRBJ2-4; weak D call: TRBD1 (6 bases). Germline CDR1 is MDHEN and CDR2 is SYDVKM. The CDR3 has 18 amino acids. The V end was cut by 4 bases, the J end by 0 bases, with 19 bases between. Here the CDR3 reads CASSSPDRQALAKNIQYF. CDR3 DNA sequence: TGTGCCAGCAGTTCCCCCGACCGACAGGCGTTAGCCAAAAACATTCAGTACTTC.

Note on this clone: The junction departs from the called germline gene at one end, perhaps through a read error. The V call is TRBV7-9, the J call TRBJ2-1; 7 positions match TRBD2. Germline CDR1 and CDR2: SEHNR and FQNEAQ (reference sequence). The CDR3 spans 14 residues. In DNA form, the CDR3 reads TGTGCCAGCAGCATAGCGGGTTGGGGCGATGAGCAGTTCTTC. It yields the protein CASSIAGWGDEQFF.

DNA of the CDR3: TGTGCCAGCAGCTCCCACAATAGCAATCAGCCCCAGCATTTT. Its protein product is CASSSHNSNQPQHF. The chain employs TRBV7-9 and TRBJ1-5; D is uncertain. CDR3 length: 14 amino acids. The germline CDR1 and CDR2 sequences are SEHNR and FQNEAQ (reference sequence). V lost 4 bases and J 0 bases, leaving 7 bases between the germline ends.

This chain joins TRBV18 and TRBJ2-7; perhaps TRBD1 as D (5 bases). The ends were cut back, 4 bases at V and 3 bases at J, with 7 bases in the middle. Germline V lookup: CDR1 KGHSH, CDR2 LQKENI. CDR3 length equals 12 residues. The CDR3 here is CASSQDSYEQYF. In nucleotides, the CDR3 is TGTGCCAGCTCACAAGACAGCTACGAGCAGTACTTC.

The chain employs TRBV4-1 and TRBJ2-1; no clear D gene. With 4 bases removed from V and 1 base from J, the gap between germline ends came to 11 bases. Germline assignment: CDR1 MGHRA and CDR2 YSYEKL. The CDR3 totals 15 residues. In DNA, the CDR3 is TGCGCCAGCAGCCCCCTACCCGAGTCCTACAATGAGCAGTTCTTC. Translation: CASSPLPESYNEQFF.

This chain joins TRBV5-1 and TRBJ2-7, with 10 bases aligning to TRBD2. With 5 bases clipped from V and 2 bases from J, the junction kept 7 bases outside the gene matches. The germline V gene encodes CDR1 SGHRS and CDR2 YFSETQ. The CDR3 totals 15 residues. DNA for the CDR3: TGCGCCAGCAGACTTATCGGGACTAGCGCCTACGAGCAGTACTTC. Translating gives CASRLIGTSAYEQYF.

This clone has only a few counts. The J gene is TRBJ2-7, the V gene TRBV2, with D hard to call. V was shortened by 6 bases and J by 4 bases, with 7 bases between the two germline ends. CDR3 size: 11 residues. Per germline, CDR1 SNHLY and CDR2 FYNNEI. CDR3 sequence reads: CASSPRYEQYF. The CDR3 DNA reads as TGTGCCAGCAGCCCGCGGTACGAGCAGTACTTC.

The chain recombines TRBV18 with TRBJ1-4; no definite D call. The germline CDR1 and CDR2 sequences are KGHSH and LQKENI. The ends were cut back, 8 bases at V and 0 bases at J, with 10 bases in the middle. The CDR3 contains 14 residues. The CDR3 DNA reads TGTGCCAGCACCGAGGTTGCAACTAATGAAAAACTGTTTTTT. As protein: CASTEVATNEKLFF.

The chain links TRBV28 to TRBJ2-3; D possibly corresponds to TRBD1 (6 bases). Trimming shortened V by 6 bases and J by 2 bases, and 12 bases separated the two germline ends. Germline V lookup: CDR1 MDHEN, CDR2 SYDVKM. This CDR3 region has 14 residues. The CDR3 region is CASSQRTDTDTQYF. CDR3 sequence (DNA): TGTGCCAGCAGCCAACGGACAGACACAGATACGCAGTATTTT.

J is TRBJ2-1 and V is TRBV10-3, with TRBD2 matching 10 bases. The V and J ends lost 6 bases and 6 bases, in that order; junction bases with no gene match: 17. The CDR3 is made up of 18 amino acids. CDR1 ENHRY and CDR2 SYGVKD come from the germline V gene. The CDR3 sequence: CAISTGASGGKLGNEQFF. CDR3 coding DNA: TGTGCCATCAGCACCGGCGCTAGCGGGGGAAAACTCGGCAATGAGCAGTTCTTC.

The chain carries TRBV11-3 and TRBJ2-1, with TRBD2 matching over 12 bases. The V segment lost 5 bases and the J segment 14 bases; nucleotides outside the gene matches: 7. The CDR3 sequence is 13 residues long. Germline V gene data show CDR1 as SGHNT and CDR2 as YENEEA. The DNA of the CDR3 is TGTGCCAGCAGCCCCGGGACTAGCGGGCGGAAGTTCTTC. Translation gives CASSPGTSGRKFF.

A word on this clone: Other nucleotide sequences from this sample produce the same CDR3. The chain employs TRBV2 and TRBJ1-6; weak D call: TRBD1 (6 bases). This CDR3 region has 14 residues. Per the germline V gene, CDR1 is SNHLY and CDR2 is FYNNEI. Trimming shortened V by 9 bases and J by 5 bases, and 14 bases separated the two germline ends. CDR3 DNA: TGTGCCAGAGGGGGGGCGGACAATAATTCACCCCTCCACTTT. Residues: CARGGADNNSPLHF.

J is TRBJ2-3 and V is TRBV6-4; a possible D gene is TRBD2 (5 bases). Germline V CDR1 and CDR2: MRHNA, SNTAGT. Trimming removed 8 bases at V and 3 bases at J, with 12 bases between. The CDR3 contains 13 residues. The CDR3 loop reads CASGPGLTDTQYF. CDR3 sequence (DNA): TGTGCCAGCGGGCCGGGGTTGACAGATACGCAGTATTTT.

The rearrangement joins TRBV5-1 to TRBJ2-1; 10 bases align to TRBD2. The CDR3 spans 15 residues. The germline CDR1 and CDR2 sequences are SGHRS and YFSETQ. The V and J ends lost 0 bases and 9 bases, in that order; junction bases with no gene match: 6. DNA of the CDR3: TGCGCCAGCAGCTTGGCTCGAGCGGGGGGGCCTGAGCAGTTCTTC. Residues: CASSLARAGGPEQFF.

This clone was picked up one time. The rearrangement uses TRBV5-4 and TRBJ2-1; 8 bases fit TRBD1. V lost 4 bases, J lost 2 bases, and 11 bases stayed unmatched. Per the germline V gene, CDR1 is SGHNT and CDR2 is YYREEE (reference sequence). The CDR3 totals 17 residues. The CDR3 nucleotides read TGTGCCAGCAGCATGGGGACAGGCGCCCGAACCTACAATGAGCAGTTCTTC. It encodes CASSMGTGARTYNEQFF.

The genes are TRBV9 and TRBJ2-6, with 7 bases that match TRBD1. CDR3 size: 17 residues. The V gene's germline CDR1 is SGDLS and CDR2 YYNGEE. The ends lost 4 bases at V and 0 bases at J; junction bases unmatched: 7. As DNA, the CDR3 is TGTGCCAGCAGCCCTCGACAGGGTAGCTCTGGGGCCAACGTCCTGACTTTC. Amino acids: CASSPRQGSSGANVLTF.

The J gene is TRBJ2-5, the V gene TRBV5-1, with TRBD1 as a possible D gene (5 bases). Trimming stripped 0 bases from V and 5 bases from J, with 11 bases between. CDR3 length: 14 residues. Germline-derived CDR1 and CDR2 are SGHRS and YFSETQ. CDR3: CASSLAQGRETQYF. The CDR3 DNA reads TGCGCCAGCAGCTTGGCGCAGGGTAGGGAGACCCAGTACTTC.

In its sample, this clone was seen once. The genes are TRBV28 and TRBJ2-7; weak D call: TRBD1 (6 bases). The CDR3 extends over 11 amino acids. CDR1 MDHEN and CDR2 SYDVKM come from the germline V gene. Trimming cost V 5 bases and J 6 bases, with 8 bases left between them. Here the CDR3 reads CASSTGPEQYF. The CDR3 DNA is TGTGCCAGCAGTACAGGGCCCGAGCAGTACTTC.